This T cell receptor (beta chain) derives from a study of T cell responses to AZD1222 COVID-19 vaccine. Trimming took 1 base from V and 3 from J, leaving 9 bases between them. This CDR3 comprises 14 residues. Germline assignment: CDR1 LGHDT and CDR2 YNNKEL (reference sequence). Broader study findings: Spike as a whole was targeted by vaccine-associated CD4 TCRs, dominant at 160-218 and 743-854. Unmutated variant regions reportedly attract nearly half of all spike-specific TCRs. Seropositivity was recorded at baseline in only 5 or 6 AZD1222 recipients.

Of note for this clone: Its antigen is unidentified.

TCRdb's copy holds only in-frame clones and misses some; the assay was immunoSEQ multiplex PCR. The table includes about 150,000 clones, approximately 88% detected once. This specimen consisted of peripheral blood, obtained on day 0 of AZD1222 vaccination. The rearrangement uses TRBV3-1 (or the pseudogene TRBV3-2) and TRBJ1-2; the D gene is possibly TRBD1 (5 bases). The sequence was obtained from an adult in good health. This CDR3 is CASSQGPGYYGYTF. CDR3 nucleotide sequence: TGTGCCAGCAGCCAAGGTCCAGGGTACTATGGCTACACCTTC.